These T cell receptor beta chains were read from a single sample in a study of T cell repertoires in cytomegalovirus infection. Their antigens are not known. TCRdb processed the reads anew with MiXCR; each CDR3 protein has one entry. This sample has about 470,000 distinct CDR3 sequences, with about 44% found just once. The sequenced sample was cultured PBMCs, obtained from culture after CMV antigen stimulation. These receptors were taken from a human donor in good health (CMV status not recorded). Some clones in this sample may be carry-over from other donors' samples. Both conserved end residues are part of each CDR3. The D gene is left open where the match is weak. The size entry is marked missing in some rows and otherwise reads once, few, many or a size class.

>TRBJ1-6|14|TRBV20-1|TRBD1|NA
CSARAGTGNSPLHF
TGCAGTGCTAGGGCCGGGACAGGGAATTCACCCCTCCACTTT
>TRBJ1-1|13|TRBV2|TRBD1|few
CASRGQGFTEAFF
TGTGCCAGCAGGGGACAGGGTTTCACTGAAGCTTTCTTT
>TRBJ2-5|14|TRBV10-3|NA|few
CAIRDTTTGETQYF
TGTGCCATCAGGGACACGACCACGGGGGAGACCCAGTACTTC
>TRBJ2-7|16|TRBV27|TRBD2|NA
CASSHPQRGGPNEQYF
TGTGCCAGCAGTCACCCCCAGCGGGGGGGCCCCAACGAGCAGTACTTC
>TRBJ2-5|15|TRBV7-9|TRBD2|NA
CASSLGTSGRETQYF
TGTGCCAGCAGCTTAGGGACTAGCGGGAGAGAGACCCAGTACTTC
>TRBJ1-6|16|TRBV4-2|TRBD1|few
CASSQGTGALNSPLHF
TGTGCCAGCAGCCAAGGGACAGGAGCATTAAATTCACCCCTCCACTTT
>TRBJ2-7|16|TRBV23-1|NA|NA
CASSQTRGCYCYEQYF
TGCGCCAGCAGTCAAACCCGGGGGTGTTATTGTTACGAGCAGTACTTC
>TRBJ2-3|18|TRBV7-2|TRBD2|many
CASSLSGTSGIRADTQYF
TGTGCCAGCAGCCTCTCCGGGACTAGCGGGATCAGGGCGGATACGCAGTATTTT
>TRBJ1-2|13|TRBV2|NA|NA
CASSRDGYYGYTF
TGTGCCAGCAGTCGTGACGGATACTATGGCTACACCTTC
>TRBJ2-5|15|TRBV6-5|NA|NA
CASSYSPTAQETQYF
TGTGCCAGCAGTTACTCTCCCACGGCCCAAGAGACCCAGTACTTC
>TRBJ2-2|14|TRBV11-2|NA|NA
CASSLDGAGRELFF
TGTGCCAGCAGCTTAGACGGGGCGGGCCGGGAGCTGTTTTTT
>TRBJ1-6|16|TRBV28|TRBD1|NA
CASNPEGQTYNSPLHF
TGTGCCAGCAACCCCGAGGGACAGACATATAATTCACCCCTCCACTTT
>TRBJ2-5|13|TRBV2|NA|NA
CASNEAEGETQYF
TGTGCCAGCAACGAGGCTGAGGGAGAGACCCAGTACTTC
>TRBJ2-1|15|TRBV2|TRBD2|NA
CASDQSGSIYNEQFF
TGTGCCAGCGACCAGAGCGGGAGCATCTACAATGAGCAGTTCTTC
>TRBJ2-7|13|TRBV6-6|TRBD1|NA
CASSGQGSTRQYF
TGTGCCAGCAGTGGACAGGGAAGTACGAGGCAGTACTTC
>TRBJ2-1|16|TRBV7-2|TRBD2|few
CASSLVSGTNYNEQFF
TGTGCCAGCAGCTTAGTCTCCGGGACTAACTACAATGAGCAGTTCTTC
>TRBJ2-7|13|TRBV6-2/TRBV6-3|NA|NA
CATQQGRTYEQYF
TGTGCCACCCAACAGGGTCGCACCTACGAGCAGTACTTC
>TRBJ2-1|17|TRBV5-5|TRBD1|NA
CASSQARDRTSYNEQFF
TGTGCCAGCAGCCAAGCACGGGACAGAACCTCCTACAATGAGCAGTTCTTC
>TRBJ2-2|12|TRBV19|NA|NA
CASSTLPGELFF
TGTGCCAGTAGTACTCTACCCGGGGAGCTGTTTTTT
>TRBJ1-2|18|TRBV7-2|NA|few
CASSFDGGAGGLADGYTF
TGTGCCAGCAGCTTTGACGGGGGCGCAGGAGGTTTGGCGGATGGCTACACCTTC
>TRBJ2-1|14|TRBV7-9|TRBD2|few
CASTVTSDNNEQFF
TGTGCCAGCACGGTGACTAGCGACAACAATGAGCAGTTCTTC
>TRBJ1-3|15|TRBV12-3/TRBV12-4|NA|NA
CASSQTTGSGNTIYF
TGTGCCAGCAGTCAAACGACAGGCTCTGGAAACACCATATATTTT
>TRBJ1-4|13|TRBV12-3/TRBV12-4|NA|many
CASSLQLNEKLFF
TGTGCCAGCAGTTTGCAGCTAAATGAAAAACTGTTTTTT
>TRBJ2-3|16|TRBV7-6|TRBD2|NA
CASSLESGAGADTQYF
TGTGCCAGCAGCTTGGAGAGCGGGGCCGGCGCAGATACGCAGTATTTT
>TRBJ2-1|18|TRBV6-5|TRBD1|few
CASSYSWGGQGATNEQFF
TGTGCCAGCAGTTACTCGTGGGGGGGACAGGGGGCAACTAATGAGCAGTTCTTC
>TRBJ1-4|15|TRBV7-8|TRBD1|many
CASSAGQEANEKLFF
TGTGCCAGCAGCGCGGGACAGGAGGCTAATGAAAAACTGTTTTTT
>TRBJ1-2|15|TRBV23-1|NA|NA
CASSQSGRHNYGYTF
TGCGCCAGCAGTCAATCGGGACGCCATAACTATGGCTACACCTTC
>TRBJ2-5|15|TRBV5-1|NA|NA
CASSLQGTRIETQYF
TGCGCCAGCAGCTTGCAAGGGACGCGCATCGAGACCCAGTACTTC
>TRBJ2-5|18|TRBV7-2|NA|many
CASSLRGLRTLATETQYF
TGTGCCAGCAGCCTTAGGGGACTGCGAACGTTAGCAACCGAGACCCAGTACTTC
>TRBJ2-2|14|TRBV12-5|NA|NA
CASGPWTATGELFF
TGTGCTAGTGGTCCCTGGACAGCCACCGGGGAGCTGTTTTTT
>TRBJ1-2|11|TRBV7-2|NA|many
CASSPGAGYTF
TGTGCCAGCAGCCCGGGGGCCGGCTACACCTTC
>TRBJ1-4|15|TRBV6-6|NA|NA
CASSYSAGPAEKLFF
TGTGCCAGCAGTTACTCCGCGGGGCCGGCTGAAAAACTGTTTTTT
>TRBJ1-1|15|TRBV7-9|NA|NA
CASSPYPDRTTEAFF
TGTGCCAGCAGCCCCTACCCGGATCGAACCACTGAAGCTTTCTTT
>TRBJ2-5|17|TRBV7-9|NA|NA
CASSLVGRDRIQETQYF
TGTGCCAGCAGCTTAGTAGGTCGTGACAGAATACAAGAGACCCAGTACTTC
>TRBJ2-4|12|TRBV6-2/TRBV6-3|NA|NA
CASSYRVNIQYF
TGTGCCAGCAGTTACAGGGTAAACATTCAGTACTTC
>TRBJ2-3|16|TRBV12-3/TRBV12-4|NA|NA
CASSFNSGSGTDTQYF
TGTGCCAGCAGTTTTAATTCGGGTTCTGGCACAGATACGCAGTATTTT
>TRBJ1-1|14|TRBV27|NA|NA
CASSGSQGYTEAFF
TGTGCCAGCAGTGGCTCTCAGGGATACACTGAAGCTTTCTTT
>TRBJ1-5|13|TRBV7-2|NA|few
CASSFVSGQPQHF
TGTGCCAGCAGCTTCGTCTCGGGTCAGCCCCAGCATTTT
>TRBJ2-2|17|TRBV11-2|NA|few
CASSYRGERMNTGELFF
TGTGCCAGCAGCTACCGAGGAGAGCGGATGAACACCGGGGAGCTGTTTTTT
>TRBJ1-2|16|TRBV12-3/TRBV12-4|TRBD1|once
CASSHTLGGQGAGYTF
TGTGCCAGCTCCCATACTCTCGGGGGGCAGGGGGCAGGCTACACCTTC
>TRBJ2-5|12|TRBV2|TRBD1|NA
CASTDRGKTQYF
TGTGCCAGCACTGACAGGGGCAAGACCCAGTACTTC
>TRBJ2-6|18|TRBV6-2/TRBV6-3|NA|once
CASTPHTGRGSGANVLTF
TGTGCCAGCACCCCCCACACAGGGAGGGGCTCTGGGGCCAACGTCCTGACTTTC
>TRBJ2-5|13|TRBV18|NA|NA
CASSLADQETQYF
TGTGCCAGCTCACTAGCGGACCAAGAGACCCAGTACTTC
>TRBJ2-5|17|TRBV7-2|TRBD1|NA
CASRPGTGGVGQETQYF
TGTGCCAGCAGACCCGGAACAGGGGGCGTTGGGCAAGAGACCCAGTACTTC
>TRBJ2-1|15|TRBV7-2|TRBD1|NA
CASSFWQGAGNEQFF
TGTGCCAGCAGCTTCTGGCAGGGGGCGGGAAATGAGCAGTTCTTC
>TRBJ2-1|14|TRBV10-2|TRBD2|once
CASSEIAGYNEQFF
TGCGCCAGCAGTGAGATAGCGGGATACAATGAGCAGTTCTTC
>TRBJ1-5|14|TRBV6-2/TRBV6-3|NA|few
CASSIGLARQPQHF
TGTGCCAGCAGCATCGGCCTTGCGAGGCAGCCCCAGCATTTT
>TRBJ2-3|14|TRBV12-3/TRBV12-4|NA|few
CASSLDRVTDTQYF
TGTGCCAGCAGTTTAGACAGGGTAACAGATACGCAGTATTTT
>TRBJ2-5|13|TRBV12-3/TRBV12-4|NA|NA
CASSFRGLETQYF
TGTGCCAGCAGTTTCCGAGGTCTAGAGACCCAGTACTTC
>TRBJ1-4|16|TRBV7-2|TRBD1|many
CASSLVFGQGDEKLFF
TGTGCCAGCAGCTTAGTGTTTGGACAGGGGGACGAAAAACTGTTTTTT
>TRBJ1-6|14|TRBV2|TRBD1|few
CASRPGGYNSPLHF
TGTGCCAGCCGGCCAGGGGGCTATAATTCACCCCTCCACTTT
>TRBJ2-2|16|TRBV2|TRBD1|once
CASRETGRGLSGELFF
TGTGCCAGCAGGGAGACAGGGAGAGGACTGTCCGGGGAGCTGTTTTTT
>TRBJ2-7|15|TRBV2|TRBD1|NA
CASSRGQGESYEQYF
TGTGCCAGCAGTAGAGGACAGGGGGAGTCCTACGAGCAGTACTTC
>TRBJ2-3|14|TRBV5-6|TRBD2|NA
CASKLGGVADTQYF
TGTGCCAGCAAGCTTGGGGGGGTAGCAGATACGCAGTATTTT
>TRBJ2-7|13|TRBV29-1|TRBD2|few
CSVEREEPYEQYF
TGCAGCGTTGAGCGGGAGGAACCCTACGAGCAGTACTTC
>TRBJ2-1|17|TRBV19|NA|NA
CASSLGPGRVPRYEQFF
TGTGCCAGTAGTCTGGGACCCGGCCGCGTACCCCGATATGAGCAGTTCTTC
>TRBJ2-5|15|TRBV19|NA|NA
CASSASYLATGAQYF
TGTGCCAGTAGTGCAAGCTATCTAGCGACCGGGGCGCAGTACTTC